This T cell receptor beta chain originates from a study of cytomegalovirus exposure and HLA in healthy donors. Whole-study results and caveats: Later on, analysis showed that most CMV-associated TCR beta chains appeared to be HLA-restricted. In presence/absence analyses, roughly uniform sequencing depth across donors was assumed.

CDR3 length equals 14 residues. V trimming: 4 bases; J trimming: 5 bases; junction bases outside the gene matches: 6. Germline CDR1 reads SGHNT; CDR2 reads YYREEE (reference sequence). Details on this clone: The antigen is undetermined.

The PCR made use of 60 Vbeta and 13 Jbeta primers. Clones were sequenced by immunoSEQ multiplex PCR, and TCRdb holds only the in-frame ones, with some missing. The sample contains approximately 150,000 clones, roughly 75% of which appear only once. The TCR sequence derives from a man in his forties in good health and CMV-seronegative. The sequenced sample consisted of PBMCs. The V call is TRBV5-4, the J call TRBJ2-5; 9 bases fit TRBD1. In DNA form, the CDR3 reads TGTGCCAGCAGCGGACGGACAGGGGACGAGACCCAGTACTTC. This gives the protein CASSGRTGDETQYF.